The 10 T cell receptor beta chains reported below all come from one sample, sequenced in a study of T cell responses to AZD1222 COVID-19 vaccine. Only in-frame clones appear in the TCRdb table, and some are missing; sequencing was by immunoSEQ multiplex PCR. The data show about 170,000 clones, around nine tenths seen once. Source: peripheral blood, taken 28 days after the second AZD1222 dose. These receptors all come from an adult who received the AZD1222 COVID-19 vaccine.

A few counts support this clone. The CDR3 here is CATRQGLNYGYTF. The CDR3 DNA reads TGTGCCACGAGACAGGGTTTAAACTATGGCTACACCTTC. The genes are TRBV2 and TRBJ1-2, with 7 bases identical to TRBD1. V was pared by 10 bases and J by 2 bases, with 7 bases of the junction left unmatched. Germline loops: CDR1 SNHLY, CDR2 FYNNEI. The CDR3 extends over 13 amino acids. The variable domain in full, completed from reference TRBV2 and TRBJ1-2, reads EPEVTQTPSHQVTQMGQEVILRCVPISNHLYFYWYRQILGQKVEFLVSFYNNEISEKSEIFDDQFSVERPDGSNFTLKIRSTKLEDSAMYFCATRQGLNYGYTFGSGTRLTVV.

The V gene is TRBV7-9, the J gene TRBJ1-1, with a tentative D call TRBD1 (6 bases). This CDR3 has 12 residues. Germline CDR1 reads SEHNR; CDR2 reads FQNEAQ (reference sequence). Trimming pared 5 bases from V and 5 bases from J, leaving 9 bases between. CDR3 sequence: CASSVQGTEAFF. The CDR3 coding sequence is TGTGCCAGCAGCGTACAGGGAACTGAAGCTTTCTTT.

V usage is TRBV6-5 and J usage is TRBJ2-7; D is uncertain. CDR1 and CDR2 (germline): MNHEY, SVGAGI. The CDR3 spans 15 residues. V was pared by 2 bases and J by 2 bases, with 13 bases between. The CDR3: CASSYQPARTYEQYF. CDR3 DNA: TGTGCCAGCAGTTACCAGCCAGCCCGAACCTACGAGCAGTACTTC.

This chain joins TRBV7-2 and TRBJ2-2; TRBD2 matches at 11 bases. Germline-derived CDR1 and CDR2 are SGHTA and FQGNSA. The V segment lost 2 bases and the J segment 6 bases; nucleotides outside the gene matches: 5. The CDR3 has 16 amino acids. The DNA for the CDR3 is TGTGCCAGCAGCTTACTAGCGGGGGGCCACCCCGGGGAGCTGTTTTTT. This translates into CASSLLAGGHPGELFF.

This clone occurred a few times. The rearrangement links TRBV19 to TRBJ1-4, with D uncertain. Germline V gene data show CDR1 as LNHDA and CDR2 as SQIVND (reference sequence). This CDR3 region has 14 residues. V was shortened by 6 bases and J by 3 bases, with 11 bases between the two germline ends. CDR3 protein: CASRSGKANEKLFF. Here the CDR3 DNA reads TGTGCCAGTAGAAGTGGGAAGGCTAATGAAAAACTGTTTTTT.

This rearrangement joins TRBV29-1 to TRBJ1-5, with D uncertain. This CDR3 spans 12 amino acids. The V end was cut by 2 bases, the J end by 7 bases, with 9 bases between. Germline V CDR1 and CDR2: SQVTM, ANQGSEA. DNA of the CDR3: TGCAGCGTTGAAACCCCCCCCCAGCCCCAGCATTTT. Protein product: CSVETPPQPQHF.

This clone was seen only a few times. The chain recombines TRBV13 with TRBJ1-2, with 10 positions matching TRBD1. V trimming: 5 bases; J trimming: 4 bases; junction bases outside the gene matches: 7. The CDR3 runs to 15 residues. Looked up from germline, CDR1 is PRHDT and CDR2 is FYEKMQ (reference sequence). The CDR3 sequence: CASSPGTGEIYGYTF. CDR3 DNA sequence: TGTGCCAGCAGCCCGGGGACAGGGGAAATCTATGGCTACACCTTC.

The CDR3 DNA follows: TGTGCCTGGAGAAGGAGGGGTTTGGGACAGCCCCAGCATTTT. This sequence encodes CAWRRRGLGQPQHF. The chain employs TRBV30 and TRBJ1-5; a possible D gene is TRBD1 (5 bases). The CDR3 has 14 residues. CDR1 is GTSNPN, CDR2 SVGIG, per germline (reference sequence). V was shortened by 3 bases and J by 7 bases, with 16 bases between the two germline ends.

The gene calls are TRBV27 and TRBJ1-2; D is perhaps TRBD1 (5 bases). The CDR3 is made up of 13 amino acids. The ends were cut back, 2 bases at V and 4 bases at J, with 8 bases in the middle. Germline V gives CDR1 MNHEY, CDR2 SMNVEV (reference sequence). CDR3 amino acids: CASSLDQGYGYTF. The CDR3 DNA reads TGTGCCAGCAGTTTAGATCAGGGCTATGGCTACACCTTC.

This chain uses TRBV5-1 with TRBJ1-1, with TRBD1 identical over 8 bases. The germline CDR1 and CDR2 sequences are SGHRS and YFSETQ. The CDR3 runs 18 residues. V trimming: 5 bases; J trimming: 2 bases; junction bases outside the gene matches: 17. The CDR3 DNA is TGCGCCAGCAGAAGGGCGGTTTACAGGGGGTTTTTAAACACTGAAGCTTTCTTT. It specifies CASRRAVYRGFLNTEAFF.